The subject of this entry is one T cell receptor beta chain. The antigen remains unidentified. The sample belongs to a study of radiotherapy plus CTLA-4 blockade in lung cancer. General study findings and limits: Increased serum interferon-beta after radiation also reportedly predicted response strongly.

The J segment lost 3 bases and the V segment lost 5 bases, leaving 9 bases of the junction unmatched. CDR1 and CDR2 from the germline V gene are SGHTA and FQGNSA. The length of the CDR3 is 17 residues. Measured with immunoSEQ multiplex PCR; TCRdb has only the in-frame clones, and not every one. The sample lists some 50,000 clones, 70% to 90% occurring once. Sequenced here: peripheral blood, sampled from a patient treated with radiotherapy plus ipilimumab. The TCR was taken from a human donor with non-small cell lung cancer whose response to radiotherapy plus ipilimumab could not be evaluated. The rearrangement uses TRBV7-2 and TRBJ2-7; 14 positions match TRBD2. The CDR3 DNA sequence: TGTGCCAGCAGCATAATGACTAGCGGGAGGGGAGGCTACGAGCAGTACTTC. Translating it yields CASSIMTSGRGGYEQYF.